What follows are 29 T cell receptor beta chains derived from one specimen sequenced in a study of blood T cell repertoires in COVID-19. Profiling relied on immunoSEQ multiplex PCR, and the TCRdb table lists in-frame clones only, not all of them. This table holds some 240,000 clones, roughly 83% found once. The source material was peripheral blood. The receptors stem from a woman at least 80 years old with acute or convalescent COVID-19.

The rearrangement joins TRBV3-1 (or the pseudogene TRBV3-2) to TRBJ2-7; 8 bases are shared with TRBD2. V shed 4 bases and J 1 base; nucleotides not matched to a gene: 6. The germline V gene encodes CDR1 LGHDT and CDR2 YNNKEL (reference sequence). CDR3 length: 15 amino acids. The CDR3 DNA follows: TGTGCCAGCAGCCTCCAGGGCGGGGGGTCCTACGAGCAGTACTTC. The encoded protein is CASSLQGGGSYEQYF.

CDR3 coding DNA: TGTGCCAGCAGTGCAGGGGGCTTAGGTTCACCCCTCCACTTT. Translation gives CASSAGGLGSPLHF. The V call is TRBV2, the J call TRBJ1-6, with TRBD1 matching over 8 bases. In germline, CDR1 is SNHLY, CDR2 FYNNEI. The CDR3 length is 14 residues. Trimming took 4 bases from V and 9 from J; bases not matched to a gene: 5.

J is TRBJ1-5 and V is TRBV4-1, with a tentative D call TRBD1 (5 bases). The V end lost 0 bases, the J end lost 5 bases, and 14 bases lay between the germline ends. The V gene's germline CDR1 is MGHRA and CDR2 YSYEKL. The CDR3 length is 16 residues. Here the CDR3 DNA reads TGCGCCAGCAGCCAAGATGGAACCCCGGGGGATCAGCCCCAGCATTTT. Its translation is CASSQDGTPGDQPQHF.

V is TRBV19 and J is TRBJ1-1; no clear D. The CDR3 consists of 15 residues. Germline V gene data show CDR1 as LNHDA and CDR2 as SQIVND (reference sequence). V lost 7 bases and J lost 0, with 15 bases in between. The CDR3 sequence is CASTAGNLMNTEAFF. Here the CDR3 DNA reads TGTGCCAGTACCGCCGGGAACCTAATGAACACTGAAGCTTTCTTT. Combining the CDR3 with reference TRBV19 and TRBJ1-1 gives the whole variable domain DGGITQSPKYLFRKEGQNVTLSCEQNLNHDAMYWYRQDPGQGLRLIYYSQIVNDFQKGDIAEGYSVSREKKESFPLTVTSAQKNPTAFYLCASTAGNLMNTEAFFGQGTRLTVV.

V is TRBV5-4 and J is TRBJ2-3; a weak D match, TRBD1 (6 bases). There are 14 residues in the CDR3. The V and J ends lost 5 bases and 0 bases respectively, with 10 bases between them. CDR1 and CDR2 (germline): SGHNT, YYREEE (reference sequence). DNA of the CDR3: TGTGCCAGCAGGGGGGCTCCTAGCACAGATACGCAGTATTTT. It translates to CASRGAPSTDTQYF. The full variable domain, in which reference TRBV5-4 and TRBJ2-3 provide the parts outside the CDR3, is ETGVTQSPTHLIKTRGQQVTLRCSSQSGHNTVSWYQQALGQGPQFIFQYYREEENGRGNFPPRFSGLQFPNYSSELNVNALELDDSALYLCASRGAPSTDTQYFGPGTRLTVL.

This chain uses TRBV29-1 with TRBJ2-7, with 7 bases matching TRBD1. This CDR3 is built from 13 residues. Trimming removed 2 bases from V and 3 bases from J; junction bases left unmatched: 4. Germline V gene lookup returns CDR1 SQVTM and CDR2 ANQGSEA. CDR3 in DNA: TGCAGCGTTGAACAGGGGGTTGGCTACGAGCAGTACTTC. This translates into CSVEQGVGYEQYF.

The V call is TRBV19, the J call TRBJ1-4; possible D gene TRBD1, 6 bases. Per the germline V gene, CDR1 is LNHDA and CDR2 is SQIVND (reference sequence). V was clipped by 3 bases and J by 7 bases, with 18 bases between them. This CDR3 spans 16 amino acids. CDR3 sequence reads: CASSIRAGVYSEKLFF. DNA of the CDR3: TGTGCCAGTAGTATCCGAGCAGGGGTTTACAGTGAAAAACTGTTTTTT.

The rearrangement joins TRBV24-1 to TRBJ2-1; 9 bases agree with TRBD1. CDR3 size: 15 residues. J was trimmed by 9 bases and V by 4 bases; bases with no gene match: 9. CDR1 is KGHDR and CDR2 is SFDVKD in the germline V gene. The CDR3 nucleotides read TGTGCCACCAGTGACCCCCGGACAGGGGCGGTTGAGCAGTTCTTC. Translated, it gives CATSDPRTGAVEQFF.

The gene calls are TRBV7-9 and TRBJ1-1, with D unresolved. Trimming took 2 bases from V and 1 from J, leaving 14 bases between them. This CDR3 has 16 residues. Germline CDR1 is SEHNR and CDR2 is FQNEAQ (reference sequence). CDR3 region: CASSLSGLIKNTEAFF. For the CDR3, the DNA is TGTGCCAGCAGCTTATCTGGACTAATCAAGAACACTGAAGCTTTCTTT.

The chain recombines TRBV2 with TRBJ2-3; TRBD1 agrees at 9 bases. Looked up from germline, CDR1 is SNHLY and CDR2 is FYNNEI. The CDR3 consists of 15 residues. Trimming took 8 bases from V and 0 from J; bases not matched to a gene: 6. DNA for the CDR3: TGTGCCAGCCGAGGGACAGGGAGCAGCACAGATACGCAGTATTTT. Protein sequence: CASRGTGSSTDTQYF.

The V and J genes are TRBV3-1 (or the pseudogene TRBV3-2) and TRBJ1-5, with TRBD1 as a possible D gene (6 bases). Looked up from germline, CDR1 is LGHDT and CDR2 is YNNKEL (reference sequence). The CDR3 runs to 16 residues. The V and J ends lost 0 bases and 6 bases respectively, with 15 bases between them. The CDR3 sequence: CASSQDYFGGAQPQHF. For the CDR3, the DNA is TGTGCCAGCAGCCAAGATTATTTCGGGGGGGCTCAGCCCCAGCATTTT.

The chain employs TRBV5-1 and TRBJ2-5; D perhaps matches TRBD1 (5 bases). CDR1 and CDR2 from the germline V gene are SGHRS and YFSETQ. CDR3 size: 15 residues. Trimming took 0 bases from V and 1 from J, leaving 10 bases between them. The CDR3, as DNA: TGCGCCAGCAGCTTGGAAGGGGTGCTCCAAGAGACCCAGTACTTC. Protein product: CASSLEGVLQETQYF.

The CDR3 coding sequence is TGTGCCAGCAGCTTCCGGGGGGGGAACACCATATATTTT. It specifies CASSFRGGNTIYF. This chain joins TRBV9 and TRBJ1-3, with D perhaps matching TRBD1 (5 bases). The V gene lost 4 bases and the J gene lost 7 bases, with 12 bases spanning the gap. This CDR3 comprises 13 residues. The germline V gene has CDR1 SGDLS and CDR2 YYNGEE.

V usage is TRBV4-1 and J usage is TRBJ1-3; 7 bases match TRBD1. V dropped 4 bases and J dropped 7; count of bases not matched to a gene: 13. Germline V gene data show CDR1 as MGHRA and CDR2 as YSYEKL. The CDR3 is made up of 16 amino acids. The CDR3 spells CASSPLGRGQRNTIYF. The CDR3 DNA reads as TGCGCCAGCAGCCCCCTGGGTCGGGGACAGCGGAACACCATATATTTT.

The chain recombines TRBV19 with TRBJ1-5; TRBD1 might be the D (5 bases). Trimming took 3 bases from V and 5 from J, leaving 11 bases between them. The CDR3 has 14 residues. Germline V gene lookup returns CDR1 LNHDA and CDR2 SQIVND (reference sequence). The CDR3, as DNA: TGTGCCAGTAGTATGGCGGACAATCATCAGCCCCAGCATTTT. This sequence encodes CASSMADNHQPQHF.

The rearrangement uses TRBV28 and TRBJ1-2; D remains ambiguous. V was clipped by 5 bases and J by 4 bases, with 17 bases between them. Germline CDR1 is MDHEN and CDR2 is SYDVKM. The CDR3 consists of 15 residues. The CDR3 DNA sequence: TGTGCCAGCAGTCGGAACGGTGGAGAACTCTATGGCTACACCTTC. Its protein is CASSRNGGELYGYTF.

This clone came up once. The V call is TRBV5-1, the J call TRBJ2-1; the D gene is possibly TRBD2 (5 bases). Per germline, CDR1 SGHRS and CDR2 YFSETQ. Trimming cost V 0 bases and J 12 bases, with 13 bases left between them. This CDR3 spans 13 amino acids. Written as DNA, the CDR3 is TGCGCCAGCAGCTTGGCCGGTCGGGAAGGGCAGTTCTTC. It yields the protein CASSLAGREGQFF.

The rearrangement uses TRBV6-6 and TRBJ1-1; D is unresolved. Per the germline V gene, CDR1 is MNHNY and CDR2 is SVGAGI (reference sequence). V was pared by 6 bases and J by 2 bases, with 7 bases between. The CDR3 loop spans 12 amino acids. CDR3 amino acids: CASRNKNTEAFF. The CDR3 DNA reads TGTGCCAGCAGAAACAAAAACACTGAAGCTTTCTTT.

Concerning this clone: Other DNA sequences within the sample encode an identical CDR3. The gene calls are TRBV2 and TRBJ2-5, with 15 positions matching TRBD2. The CDR3 covers 16 residues. The germline V gene encodes CDR1 SNHLY and CDR2 FYNNEI. The trim removed 3 bases at V and 2 bases at J, leaving 1 base unmatched. The CDR3 spells CASSEGLAGGQETQYF. The CDR3, as DNA: TGTGCCAGCAGTGAGGGACTAGCGGGGGGACAAGAGACCCAGTACTTC. Drawing the rest from reference TRBV2 and TRBJ2-5, the complete variable domain is EPEVTQTPSHQVTQMGQEVILRCVPISNHLYFYWYRQILGQKVEFLVSFYNNEISEKSEIFDDQFSVERPDGSNFTLKIRSTKLEDSAMYFCASSEGLAGGQETQYFGPGTRLLVL.

This clone was counted once. The J gene is TRBJ1-5, the V gene TRBV21-1; TRBD1, the table's D call, lacks a check against the DNA. TRBV21-1 is a known pseudogene. CDR3 length: 17 amino acids. CDR3 sequence (DNA): TGTGCCAGCAGCAAAGCAAGGCAGGGAAAAGGCAATCAGCCCCAGCATTTT. Its translation is CASSKARQGKGNQPQHF.

The CDR3 protein is CATSRDKDGGMNTF. In DNA form, the CDR3 reads TGTGCCACCAGCAGAGATAAGGATGGAGGAATGAACACCTTC. The chain uses TRBV15 and TRBJ1-2; no firm D call. Trimming pared 0 bases from V and 12 bases from J, leaving 17 bases between. The CDR3 length is 14 residues. Germline-derived CDR1 and CDR2 are LNHNV and YYDKDF (reference sequence).

The genes are TRBV18 and TRBJ2-1; 10 nucleotides match TRBD1. CDR1 and CDR2 from the germline V gene are KGHSH and LQKENI. The CDR3 consists of 14 residues. Losses at the gene ends were 6 bases for V and 6 bases for J; bases not matched to a gene: 5. In DNA, the CDR3 is TGTGCCAGCTCCCCCGGGACAGGGGTCAATGAGCAGTTCTTC. Protein product: CASSPGTGVNEQFF.

V usage is TRBV7-9 and J usage is TRBJ2-7, with 11 nucleotides matching TRBD1. The CDR3 runs 16 residues. After removal of 7 bases from V and 2 bases from J, the junction contained 10 bases not matched to a gene. Per germline, CDR1 SEHNR and CDR2 FQNEAQ (reference sequence). The CDR3: CASTSFPGQGAYEQYF. CDR3 DNA: TGTGCCAGCACCTCCTTCCCGGGACAGGGGGCCTACGAGCAGTACTTC. Together with reference TRBV7-9 and TRBJ2-7, the CDR3 gives the full variable domain: DTGVSQNPRHKITKRGQNVTFRCDPISEHNRLYWYRQTLGQGPEFLTYFQNEAQLEKSRLLSDRFSAERPKGSFSTLEIQRTEQGDSAMYLCASTSFPGQGAYEQYFGPGTRLTVT.

This sequence joins TRBV6-5 and TRBJ1-3; the D gene is possibly TRBD1 (5 bases). The V gene's germline CDR1 is MNHEY and CDR2 SVGAGI. CDR3 length: 16 residues. The ends were cut back, 4 bases at V and 2 bases at J, with 15 bases in the middle. CDR3 sequence (DNA): TGTGCCAGCAGTTTGCAAGGGGTTGGGACTGGAAACACCATATATTTT. Translation gives CASSLQGVGTGNTIYF.

This chain uses TRBV19 with TRBJ1-1; a possible D gene is TRBD1 (6 bases). The V and J ends lost 3 bases and 1 base respectively, with 12 bases between them. The CDR3 spans 15 residues. Germline CDR1 and CDR2: LNHDA and SQIVND (reference sequence). The CDR3 DNA reads as TGTGCCAGTAGTATGCCGGGACAAAGGAACACTGAAGCTTTCTTT. Amino acids: CASSMPGQRNTEAFF.

The genes are TRBV28 and TRBJ1-6, with 7 bases lining up with TRBD1. The CDR3 extends over 14 amino acids. With 7 bases clipped from V and 4 bases from J, the junction kept 4 bases outside the gene matches. In germline, CDR1 is MDHEN, CDR2 SYDVKM. CDR3 sequence: CASTPTGYNSPLHF. The CDR3 DNA is TGTGCCAGCACTCCGACAGGGTATAATTCACCCCTCCACTTT.

V is TRBV7-2 and J is TRBJ2-5; a weak D match, TRBD2 (7 bases). Germline V gene lookup returns CDR1 SGHTA and CDR2 FQGNSA. The CDR3 has 15 residues. V lost 3 bases and J lost 5, with 16 bases in between. The DNA of the CDR3 is TGTGCCAGCAGCTTTATGGTGGGGGGGCTGGAGACCCAGTACTTC. Translating gives CASSFMVGGLETQYF.

CDR3 in amino acids: CASRGWTGGDYGYTF. CDR3 nucleotide sequence: TGTGCCAGCAGGGGATGGACAGGGGGGGACTATGGCTACACCTTC. V is TRBV7-2 and J is TRBJ1-2, with 10 bases lining up with TRBD1. Per germline, CDR1 SGHTA and CDR2 FQGNSA. CDR3 size: 15 residues. V shed 6 bases and J 3 bases; nucleotides not matched to a gene: 7. Looking up the rest from reference TRBV7-2 and TRBJ1-2 gives the full variable domain: GAGVSQSPSNKVTEKGKDVELRCDPISGHTALYWYRQSLGQGLEFLIYFQGNSAPDKSGLPSDRFSAERTGGSVSTLTIQRTQQEDSAVYLCASRGWTGGDYGYTFGSGTRLTVV.

Only a few counts were recorded for this clone. V gene TRBV3-1 (or the pseudogene TRBV3-2) combines with J gene TRBJ1-2; TRBD1 aligns across 8 bases. This CDR3 is 15 amino acids long. V shed 0 bases, J shed 6 bases, and the junction held 6 bases outside the gene matches. CDR1 is LGHDT and CDR2 is YNNKEL in the germline V gene (reference sequence). Written as DNA, the CDR3 is TGTGCCAGCAGCCAAGAGTCAGGCAGGGGGCATGGCTACACCTTC. This codes for CASSQESGRGHGYTF.